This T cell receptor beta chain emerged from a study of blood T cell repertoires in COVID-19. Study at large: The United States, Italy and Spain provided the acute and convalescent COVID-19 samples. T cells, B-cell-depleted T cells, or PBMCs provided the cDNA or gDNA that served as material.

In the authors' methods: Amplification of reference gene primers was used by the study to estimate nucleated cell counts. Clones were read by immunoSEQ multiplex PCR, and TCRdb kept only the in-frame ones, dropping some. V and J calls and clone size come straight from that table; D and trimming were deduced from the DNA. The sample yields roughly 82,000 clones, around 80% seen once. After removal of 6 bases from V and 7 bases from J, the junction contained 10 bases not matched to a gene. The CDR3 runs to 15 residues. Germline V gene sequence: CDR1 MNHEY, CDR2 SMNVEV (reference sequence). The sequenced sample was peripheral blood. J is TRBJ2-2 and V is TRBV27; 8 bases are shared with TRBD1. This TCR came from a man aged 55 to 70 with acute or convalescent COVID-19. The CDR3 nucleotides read TGTGCCAGCAGCCGATGGACAGGGTCGAACGGGGAGCTGTTTTTT. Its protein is CASSRWTGSNGELFF.